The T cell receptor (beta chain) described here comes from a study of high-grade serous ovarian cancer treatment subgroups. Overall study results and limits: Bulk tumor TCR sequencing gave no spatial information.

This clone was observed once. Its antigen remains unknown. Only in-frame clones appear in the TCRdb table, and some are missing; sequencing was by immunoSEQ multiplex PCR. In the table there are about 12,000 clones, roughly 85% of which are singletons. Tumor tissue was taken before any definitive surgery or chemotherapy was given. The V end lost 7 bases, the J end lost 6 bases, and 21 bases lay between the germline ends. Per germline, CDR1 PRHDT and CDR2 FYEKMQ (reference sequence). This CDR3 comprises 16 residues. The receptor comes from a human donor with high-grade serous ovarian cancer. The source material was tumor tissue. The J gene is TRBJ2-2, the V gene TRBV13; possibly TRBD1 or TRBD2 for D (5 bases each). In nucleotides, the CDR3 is TGTGCCAGCACCCCAGTTGGGGGAAGGCCCTCCGGGGAGCTGTTTTTT. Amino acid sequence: CASTPVGGRPSGELFF. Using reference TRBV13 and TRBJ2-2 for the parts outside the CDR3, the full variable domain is AAGVIQSPRHLIKEKRETATLKCYPIPRHDTVYWYQQGPGQDPQFLISFYEKMQSDKGSIPDRFSAQQFSDYHSELNMSSLELGDSALYFCASTPVGGRPSGELFFGEGSRLTVL.